This entry concerns a single T cell receptor beta chain. The sample holds a few counts of this clone. Its antigen has not been determined. Base qualities are missing; no much larger clone stands one base away. Each donor gave one peripheral blood draw, approximately 110 mL on average, collected into heparinised tubes. Naive, central memory, regulatory and stem cell-like memory CD4+ T cells were sorted on a BD FACSAria II using a panel including CD45RO, CCR7, CD25, CD127, CD95 and CD27. Purity was above 98% for every sorted population. PBMCs were isolated right away by Lymphoprep density gradient centrifugation and were stained directly, without culture. Samples were stained and sorted in pairs, with one healthy donor and one patient per experiment, so that batch effects were minimized. The sample belongs to a study of beta chain features in type 1 diabetes listed by TCRdb under 2018. Context from the whole study: Mean age, gender distribution, total cell number and subset yield were not different between patients and healthy donors. A total of 85 million to 110 million sorted cells were examined across all samples, and RNA yield correlated strongly with the number of cells per subset. In the study, TCRB repertoires of sorted circulating CD4+ T cell subsets from recently diagnosed type 1 diabetes patients were compared with those of matched healthy donors. Naive and central memory subsets were obtained from all 30 or so donors, but regulatory and stem cell-like memory subsets were isolated from only 8 patients and roughly 8 healthy donors.

The entire isolated RNA was reverse transcribed using the High Capacity cDNA Reverse Transcription Kit, and thus expressed TCRB transcripts were sequenced. Naive, central memory and regulatory T cell samples underwent deep immunoSEQ sequencing, averaging roughly 3.3 million total reads per sample. Sorted cells were lysed in RLT buffer, and RNA was extracted using DNase-treated RNeasy Micro or Mini kits according to cell number. Each cell subset was processed on its own to prevent cross-contamination, while patient and healthy donor samples were processed together. TCRB sequences were amplified from cDNA with the immunoSEQ multiplex PCR, producing 87-bp fragments spanning the CDR3 region. Amplicons were sequenced on the Illumina HiSeq platform. For the original study's pipeline: Synthetic template baselines were used to correct PCR bias computationally, reads within Hamming distance 2 were collapsed together, and singletons that could not be merged were discarded. Reads were aligned against IMGT to assign V, D and J genes, CDR3 length and insertions or deletions at six rearrangement sites. Within each subset, clonotype counts were normalized to the number of sorted cells before true diversity and Gini coefficients were calculated with the tcR R package. The overlap coefficient, calculated on TCRB nucleotide sequences, was used to quantify repertoire sharing. As a proxy for the pre-selection repertoire, out-of-frame TCRB sequences from naive cells were analyzed. The clones in this table, taken by TCRdb from immuneACCESS, are in-frame only. Not every clone is retained; where verified, under half of the shortfall comes from an unresolved V gene, and the cause of the rest is unknown. V and J calls and clone size are as listed in that table; D and trimming were resolved from the DNA. The sample table shows about 230,000 clones, and 9.6% are seen once. The ten largest clones capture less than 0.035% of the sample.

The CDR1 and CDR2 encoded by the germline V gene are SGHTS and YDEGEE. V lost 4 bases and J lost 0 bases; the stretch between them is 16 bases long. From its cysteine to its phenylalanine, the CDR3 spans 16 amino acids. Just CDR3 DNA is preserved here, 48 bases in frame from base 1. On the study overall, not on this receptor specifically: Naive, central memory and regulatory TCRB repertoires appeared to be more similar among patients than among healthy donors. Type 1 diabetes patients showed a moderate but significant shortening of TCRB CDR3 length in all four CD4+ subsets. Because cDNA rather than genomic DNA was sequenced, highly expressing activated cells could have been over-represented, although no difference in activation and CD3 levels was found between groups. Only small numbers of individuals were included in the HLA sub-analyses, which left unresolved whether HLA type had any influence on TCRB rearrangement. At VDJ recombination sites, type 1 diabetes patients had fewer insertions and more deleted nucleotides, which implies abnormalities in thymic rearrangement. Shorter templates might have been favored by PCR, but patient and control samples were amplified and corrected together, so both groups would have been affected equally by any skew.

This clonotype originated in a woman in her late teens or twenties in good health. Sequenced input: naive CD4+ T cells from blood. According to the study, the label for this sample's cell subset or site signals: true naive CD4+ T cells. The chain is made from TRBV5-8 and TRBJ1-1; matching of 6 bases hints at TRBD1 as the D gene. The DNA sequence reads TGTGCCAGCAGCCATCGGGGGGCAGGGATGAACACTGAAGCTTTCTTT. The resulting protein is CASSHRGAGMNTEAFF. Joined to the reference TRBV5-8 and TRBJ1-1 proteins, this CDR3 gives the full variable domain: EAGVTQSPTHLIKTRGQQATLRCSPISGHTSVYWYQQALGLGLQFLLWYDEGEERNRGNFPPRFSGRQFPNYSSELNVNALELEDSALYLCASSHRGAGMNTEAFFGQGTRLTVV.